This T cell receptor (beta chain) came from a study of molecular identifiers for immune sequencing clone quantification (dated 2018 in TCRdb). About the investigation overall: In a replicate experiment, RNA from about 19,000 or 110,000 naive CD8 T cells was split into five aliquots, four of which were sequenced. This methods study benchmarked molecular-identifier clustering-based TCR repertoire sequencing (MIDCIRS) and TCR RNA copy counting, using CD8 T cells to do so. Overall results and qualifications from the work: Without barcode sub-clustering, chimeric consensus sequences inflated TCR diversity; chimeras reached as high as 47%. In CMV-specific effector cells, clones with more than 20 RNA copies contained over 97% of molecules, whereas in naive cells such clones contained under 1% of molecules. The naive libraries included spiked-in Jurkat TCR RNA (10 copies' worth), and this Jurkat TCR RNA is not part of the donor repertoire. Highly expanded clone sizes could be underestimated if identical TCR molecules share a barcode. A single cell's worth of spiked-in Jurkat TCR RNA was reported detectable even among some 920,000 naive CD8 T cells. About 3 recovered TCR RNA copies per cell were obtained by modeling, versus roughly 9.1 by digital PCR, implying a capture efficiency of 25% to 30%.

To prepare the library, PCR was applied. The sequencing machine was an Illumina HiSeq 4000. Bulk TCR libraries were prepared as previously described, using TCR primers listed in Table S5. Total RNA was purified with the Qiagen AllPrep DNA/RNA kit. Before any analysis, reads coming from multiple sequencing runs of the same library were combined into one pool. Concerning the study's data processing: Reads were retained only if their TCR constant sequence matched exactly, and those retained reads were trimmed to 150 nt and grouped according to their 12-nt molecular barcodes. Reads in each barcode group were sub-clustered using a 15% Levenshtein threshold, and a quality-weighted consensus sequence was built for each RNA molecule. Non-functional sequences were filtered out, along with any lower-count sequence sitting one edit away from another sequence. On the basis of fitting two negative binomial distributions, barcode sub-clusters with fewer than 20% of the maximum read count were discarded. The raw public data were reprocessed by TCRdb itself: fastp quality trimming at Q25, MiXCR clonotype calling, in-frame beta chains only. Entries are consolidated by CDR3 protein sequence, retaining the most common genes and DNA. TCRdb's processing, not the authors', yielded these V and J calls. The sample includes some 320,000 distinct CDR3 sequences, with roughly a fifth observed a single time. 0.75% to 0.85% of the sample rests with the top ten.

This clonotype showed up just a few times. Its antigen is not yet known. Qualities for individual bases were not recorded, and no much larger clone is one base off. V is pared back by 2 bases and J by 3 bases, with 11 bases lying between the germline termini. CDR1 and CDR2 are drawn from the germline V gene (reference sequence): LNHDA, SQIVND. The cysteine opens and the phenylalanine closes a CDR3 of 14 amino acids. The read is trimmed to its CDR3 DNA, 42 bases read in frame from base 1. Naive CD8 T cell libraries were made from about 21,000 to 970,000 sorted cells using 10%, 30% or 50% of purified RNA. On a BD FACSAria II, naive CD8 T cells were FACS-sorted as CD8+CD4-CCR7+CD45RA+ and collected into RLT Plus buffer. Around 10 TCR copies' worth of Jurkat RNA were spiked into roughly 18,000-1,000,000 naive CD8 T cell samples to test detection sensitivity. CD8 T cells were enriched with RosetteSep CD8+ T Cell Enrichment Cocktail and Ficoll-Paque, followed by ACK red cell lysis.

This TCR came from a human donor in good health. Some libraries in this study had Jurkat cell RNA spiked in. The sequence links TRBV19 to TRBJ2-7, with the D gene not clear enough to name. Material: naive CD8+ T cells from blood, with Jurkat cell RNA spiked in. Read against the paper, the sample's cell subset or site label means: FACS-sorted CD8+CD4-CCR7+CD45RA+ naive T cells. This receptor carries the CDR3 CASSILNSGYEQYF. The DNA sequence is as follows: TGTGCCAGTAGTATACTAAACTCCGGCTACGAGCAGTACTTC.